A selection of T cell receptor beta chains follows, all from one sample in a study of control samples from healthy donors and cancer patients. Clones were sequenced by immunoSEQ multiplex PCR, and TCRdb holds only the in-frame ones, with some missing. The sample records 150,000 to 200,000 clones, about 94% being singletons. Sequenced material: blood. Receptors were obtained from a woman in her 40s in good health. The CDR3 runs from the conserved cysteine through the conserved F or W.

J gene: TRBJ2-7
V gene: TRBV19
CDR3 protein: CASSIHRGFEQYF

J gene: TRBJ2-1
V gene: TRBV6-5
CDR3 protein: CASSRGDRVYNEQFF

J gene: TRBJ1-5
V gene: TRBV4-3
CDR3 protein: CASSQTRRRGNQPQHF

J gene: TRBJ1-3
V gene: TRBV25-1
CDR3 protein: CASMVRGGGNTIYF

J gene: TRBJ1-2
V gene: TRBV6-6
CDR3 protein: CASSYGALGDGYTF

J gene: TRBJ2-2
V gene: TRBV7-6
CDR3 protein: CASSLGQGASTGELFF

J gene: TRBJ1-2
V gene: TRBV7-2
CDR3 protein: CASSLVQGRGYTF

J gene: TRBJ2-5
V gene: TRBV9
CDR3 protein: CASSGGQTGGAETQYF

J gene: TRBJ1-1
V gene: TRBV2
CDR3 protein: CASSEGHTGRAEAFF

J gene: TRBJ2-3
V gene: TRBV2
CDR3 protein: CANREGTSGGARDTQYF

J gene: TRBJ2-3
V gene: TRBV7-9
CDR3 protein: CASRESGTHYADTQYF

J gene: TRBJ1-5
V gene: TRBV5-5
CDR3 protein: CASSLAGDNQPQHF

J gene: TRBJ2-1
V gene: TRBV2
CDR3 protein: CASIGTSSSYNEQFF

J gene: TRBJ1-2
V gene: TRBV6-5
CDR3 protein: CASSRQGYGYTF

J gene: TRBJ1-4
V gene: TRBV19
CDR3 protein: CASSRADEKLFF

J gene: TRBJ1-4
V gene: TRBV4-2
CDR3 protein: CASSQGATNEKLFF

J gene: TRBJ1-6
V gene: TRBV9
CDR3 protein: CASSVGGSYNSPLHF

J gene: TRBJ1-4
V gene: TRBV19
CDR3 protein: CASSSDSFLGEKLFF

J gene: TRBJ1-2
V gene: TRBV29-1
CDR3 protein: CSVEDQEAGYYGYTF

J gene: TRBJ1-2
V gene: TRBV4-2
CDR3 protein: CASSLRYVPERLNYGYTF

J gene: TRBJ1-5
V gene: TRBV4-1
CDR3 protein: CASSLEPRGYNQPQHF

J gene: TRBJ1-4
V gene: TRBV28
CDR3 protein: CASVGGPATNEKLFF

J gene: TRBJ2-5
V gene: TRBV19
CDR3 protein: CASSIAAGGGETQYF

J gene: TRBJ1-1
V gene: TRBV12-5
CDR3 protein: CASGLVIGQGRRNTEAFF

J gene: TRBJ1-1
V gene: TRBV29-1
CDR3 protein: CSTRTDMNTEAFF

J gene: TRBJ1-2
V gene: TRBV5-1
CDR3 protein: CASSLTGERGYTF

J gene: TRBJ2-5
V gene: TRBV6-6
CDR3 protein: CASSYRRGGGETQYF

J gene: TRBJ1-5
V gene: TRBV4-2
CDR3 protein: CASSQIIRGHLNQPQHF

J gene: TRBJ2-1
V gene: TRBV19
CDR3 protein: CASIGTSGGYNEQFF

J gene: TRBJ1-1
V gene: TRBV6-5
CDR3 protein: CASSYQGVVTEAFF

J gene: TRBJ1-3
V gene: TRBV5-4
CDR3 protein: CASSFLGGGTGNTIYF

J gene: TRBJ1-1
V gene: TRBV27
CDR3 protein: CASSRTGGARTEAFF

J gene: TRBJ1-3
V gene: TRBV4-3
CDR3 protein: CASSQSITPGNTIYF

J gene: TRBJ2-7
V gene: TRBV7-9
CDR3 protein: CASSVVGDSYEQYF

J gene: TRBJ2-1
V gene: TRBV12-3/TRBV12-4
CDR3 protein: CASSLVLANEQFF

J gene: TRBJ2-1
V gene: TRBV7-3
CDR3 protein: CASSLALGNEQFF

J gene: TRBJ1-2
V gene: TRBV19
CDR3 protein: CASSIRQAGYTF